This T cell receptor beta chain was sequenced during a study of Tregs in tolerant kidney transplant recipients. The protocol was immunoSEQ multiplex PCR, while the TCRdb copy is restricted to in-frame clones and leaves out a portion. The data show tens of thousands of clones, with around 84% seen just once and about 4% held by the top ten. The germline V gene has CDR1 SGHDN and CDR2 FVKESK. V was trimmed by 1 base and J by 2 bases, leaving 7 bases between them. The CDR3 length is 14 residues. The sequencing sample was made of CD4+ T cells from blood. The receptor comes from a human donor in good health. The chain is built from TRBV14 and TRBJ2-3; D is unresolved. This CDR3 reads CASSQVQLTDTQYF. The CDR3 nucleotides read TGTGCCAGCAGCCAAGTACAGCTCACAGATACGCAGTATTTT.